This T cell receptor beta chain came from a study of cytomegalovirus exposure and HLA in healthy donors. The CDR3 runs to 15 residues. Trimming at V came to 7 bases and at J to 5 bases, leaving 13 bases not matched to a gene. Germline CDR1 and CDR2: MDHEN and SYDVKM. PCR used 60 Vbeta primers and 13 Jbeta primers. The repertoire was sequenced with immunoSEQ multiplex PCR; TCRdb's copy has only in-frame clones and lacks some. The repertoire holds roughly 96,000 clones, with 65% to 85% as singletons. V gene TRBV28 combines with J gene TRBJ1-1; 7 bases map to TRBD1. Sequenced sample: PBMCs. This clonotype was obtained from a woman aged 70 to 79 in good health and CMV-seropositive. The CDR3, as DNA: TGTGCCAGCACCCTTCCAGGGGCAGGGGGGACTGAAGCTTTCTTT. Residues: CASTLPGAGGTEAFF.